This T cell receptor beta chain came from a study of blood T cell repertoires in COVID-19. Background on the study: From the United States, Italy and Spain came samples of acute and convalescent COVID-19.

The method was immunoSEQ multiplex PCR; TCRdb's version includes in-frame clones alone and lacks a portion of them. The table includes some 230,000 clones, roughly 85% detected once. Deletions cut 4 bases from V and 0 bases from J, with 10 bases between. The CDR3 runs to 16 residues. Per germline, CDR1 SNHLY and CDR2 FYNNEI. The sequenced sample was peripheral blood. This clonotype was obtained from a man between 35 and 55 years old with acute or convalescent COVID-19. V is TRBV2 and J is TRBJ1-6; tentatively, D is TRBD1 (6 bases). CDR3 nucleotides: TGTGCCAGCAGTGGGGACATGAGCTCCTATAATTCACCCCTCCACTTT. Translating it yields CASSGDMSSYNSPLHF.